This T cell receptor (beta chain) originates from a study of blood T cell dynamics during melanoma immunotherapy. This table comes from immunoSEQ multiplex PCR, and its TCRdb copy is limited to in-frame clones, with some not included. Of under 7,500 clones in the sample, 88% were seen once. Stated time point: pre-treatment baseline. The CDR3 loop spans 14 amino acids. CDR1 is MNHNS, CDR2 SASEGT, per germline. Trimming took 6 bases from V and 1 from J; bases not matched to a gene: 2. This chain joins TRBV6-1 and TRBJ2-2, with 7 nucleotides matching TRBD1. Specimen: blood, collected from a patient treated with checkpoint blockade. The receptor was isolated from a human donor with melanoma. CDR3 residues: CASSRTGNTGELFF. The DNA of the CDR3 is TGTGCCAGCAGCCGGACAGGGAACACCGGGGAGCTGTTTTTT.